A selection of T cell receptor beta chains follows, all from one sample in a study of T-cell reconstitution after alpha-beta-depleted transplantation in children. TCRdb itself ran the PCR reads through MiXCR, one entry per CDR3 protein. The sample has a few hundred thousand distinct CDR3 sequences, around a tenth seen once. The sample consisted of PBMCs from the stem cell graft donor, taken from the stem cell graft. These receptors were obtained from a human donor who donated a stem cell graft to a child with acute lymphoblastic leukemia. CDR3s include the opening cysteine and the closing phenylalanine or tryptophan. A D gene is named only where the DNA matches it firmly. Clone size is stated in some rows and not others, as once, few, many or a class when expanded.

>many|TRBJ2-3|17|TRBD2|TRBV4-3
CASSQEGTSGFTDTQYF
TGCGCCAGCAGCCAAGAGGGGACTAGCGGTTTCACAGATACGCAGTATTTT
>NA|TRBJ2-6|14|NA|TRBV30
CALSSGSGANVLTF
TGTGCCCTGTCAAGCGGCTCTGGGGCCAACGTCCTGACTTTC
>many|TRBJ2-4|15|NA|TRBV15
CATSPPGEAKNIQYF
TGTGCCACCAGCCCCCCGGGGGAAGCCAAAAACATTCAGTACTTC
>NA|TRBJ2-5|12|NA|TRBV7-9
CASSGNSETQYF
TGTGCCAGCAGCGGCAATTCAGAGACCCAGTACTTC
>few|TRBJ2-2|16|NA|TRBV3-1
CASSQGAGGDTGELFF
TGTGCCAGCAGCCAAGGGGCAGGGGGGGACACCGGGGAGCTGTTTTTT
>NA|TRBJ2-7|14|NA|TRBV4-1
CASSQVFGSYEQYF
TGCGCCAGCAGCCAAGTCTTTGGTTCCTACGAGCAGTACTTC
>NA|TRBJ2-1|16|NA|TRBV4-3
CASSQDIAELYNEQFF
TGCGCCAGCAGCCAAGATATCGCCGAACTCTACAATGAGCAGTTCTTC
>many|TRBJ2-1|12|NA|TRBV24-1
CATSMGRNEQFF
TGTGCCACCAGTATGGGAAGGAATGAGCAGTTCTTC
>NA|TRBJ1-5|12|NA|TRBV7-2
CASSSFGQPQHF
TGTGCCAGCAGCTCCTTCGGTCAGCCCCAGCATTTT
>NA|TRBJ2-5|15|TRBD2|TRBV20-1
CSASPTSGRQETQYF
TGCAGTGCTAGTCCGACTAGCGGGAGACAAGAGACCCAGTACTTC
>few|TRBJ2-3|14|NA|TRBV6-1
CASRKQGRTDTQYF
TGTGCCAGCAGGAAACAGGGACGCACAGATACGCAGTATTTT
>NA|TRBJ2-3|16|TRBD1|TRBV19
CASSPTSTGYADTQYF
TGTGCCAGTAGTCCTACTTCGACAGGGTATGCAGATACGCAGTATTTT
>few|TRBJ2-3|16|NA|TRBV11-1
CASSLSGGGGPDTQYF
TGTGCCAGCAGCTTGTCTGGGGGAGGAGGTCCAGATACGCAGTATTTT
>NA|TRBJ1-2|12|NA|TRBV7-9
CASSYPNYGYTF
TGTGCCAGCAGTTACCCTAACTATGGCTACACCTTC
>few|TRBJ1-5|19|TRBD1|TRBV20-1
CSAPRNRGARFYSNQPQHF
TGCAGTGCGCCCAGGAACAGGGGGGCACGCTTTTATAGCAATCAGCCCCAGCATTTT
>few|TRBJ1-1|15|TRBD1|TRBV27
CASSWAGGMSTEAFF
TGTGCCAGCAGTTGGGCAGGGGGAATGTCCACTGAAGCTTTCTTT
>NA|TRBJ2-7|15|TRBD2|TRBV6-1
CASSHGSSGIYEQYF
TGTGCCAGCAGTCATGGGTCTAGCGGGATCTACGAGCAGTACTTC
>NA|TRBJ2-5|16|TRBD2|TRBV7-6
CASSLGTSGRSETQYF
TGTGCCAGCAGCCTCGGGACTAGCGGGAGATCAGAGACCCAGTACTTC
>NA|TRBJ2-1|13|NA|TRBV12-3/TRBV12-4
CASSPGTTDQQFF
TGTGCCAGCAGTCCGGGGACCACGGATCAGCAGTTCTTC
>few|TRBJ1-3|16|NA|TRBV27
CASSLSGDGSGNTIYF
TGTGCCAGCAGTTTATCGGGGGACGGCTCTGGAAACACCATATATTTT
>few|TRBJ2-1|16|NA|TRBV10-3
CAISGIRDTSYNEQFF
TGTGCCATCAGTGGTATCCGGGACACGTCCTACAATGAGCAGTTCTTC
>many|TRBJ2-3|16|NA|TRBV5-1
CASSLGRDTITDTQYF
TGCGCCAGCAGCCTCGGCAGGGACACAATCACAGATACGCAGTATTTT
>NA|TRBJ2-7|11|NA|TRBV10-2
CASRFSYEQYF
TGCGCCAGCAGGTTCTCCTACGAGCAGTACTTC
>few|TRBJ2-1|15|NA|TRBV7-6
CASSPAMSSYNEQFF
TGTGCCAGCAGCCCAGCGATGAGCTCCTACAATGAGCAGTTCTTC
>NA|TRBJ2-1|15|TRBD1|TRBV5-1
CASSTGTGAYNEQFF
TGCGCCAGCAGCACCGGGACAGGGGCGTACAATGAGCAGTTCTTC
>many|TRBJ2-3|13|NA|TRBV7-3
CASSLDGPDTQYF
TGTGCCAGCAGCTTAGATGGTCCAGATACGCAGTATTTT
>NA|TRBJ2-3|13|NA|TRBV7-2
CASSSQGWDTQYF
TGTGCCAGCAGCTCACAGGGTTGGGATACGCAGTATTTT
>few|TRBJ2-1|14|TRBD2|TRBV6-2/TRBV6-3
CASTSSGGRDEQFF
TGTGCCAGCACCAGTAGCGGGGGAAGAGATGAGCAGTTCTTC
>few|TRBJ2-7|11|NA|TRBV5-1
CASSARGEQYF
TGCGCCAGCAGCGCCAGGGGTGAGCAGTACTTC
>many|TRBJ2-1|14|NA|TRBV7-9
CASRLGQLYNEQFF
TGTGCCAGCAGGTTGGGACAACTTTACAATGAGCAGTTCTTC
>few|TRBJ2-5|14|NA|TRBV18
CASSPPALKETQYF
TGTGCCAGCTCACCACCCGCCCTCAAAGAGACCCAGTACTTC
>NA|TRBJ2-1|11|NA|TRBV28
CASSFLDLQFF
TGTGCCAGCAGTTTCCTTGACCTGCAGTTCTTC
>few|TRBJ2-2|17|NA|TRBV7-9
CASSSRAILANTGELFF
TGTGCCAGCAGCTCAAGGGCAATTCTCGCGAACACCGGGGAGCTGTTTTTT
>many|TRBJ2-1|18|TRBD2|TRBV6-5
CASSYVPRGLAGDDEQFF
TGTGCCAGCAGTTACGTTCCCCGGGGACTAGCGGGAGACGATGAGCAGTTCTTC
>few|TRBJ2-7|17|NA|TRBV12-3/TRBV12-4
CASSLEAGLKPPLEQYF
TGTGCCAGCAGTTTAGAAGCGGGTCTCAAGCCCCCTCTCGAGCAGTACTTC
>NA|TRBJ1-1|15|TRBD1|TRBV18
CASSQGQGANTEAFF
TGTGCCAGCTCCCAGGGACAGGGGGCGAACACTGAAGCTTTCTTT
>NA|TRBJ2-2|16|TRBD1|TRBV4-3
CASSPDRGTDTGELFF
TGCGCCAGCAGCCCTGACAGGGGGACAGACACCGGGGAGCTGTTTTTT
>NA|TRBJ2-3|16|TRBD2|TRBV9
CASSVESGRGTDTQYF
TGTGCCAGCAGCGTAGAGAGCGGGAGAGGGACAGATACGCAGTATTTT
>many|TRBJ2-1|13|NA|TRBV6-5
CASSYSSYNEQFF
TGTGCCAGCAGTTACTCGTCTTACAATGAGCAGTTCTTC
>once|TRBJ2-1|16|TRBD2|TRBV6-2/TRBV6-3
CASSTGTTEGYNEQFF
TGTGCCAGCAGTACGGGGACTACCGAGGGGTACAATGAGCAGTTCTTC
>few|TRBJ2-2|14|NA|TRBV5-5
CASELVGGTGELFF
TGTGCCAGCGAGCTTGTTGGTGGTACCGGGGAGCTGTTTTTT
>few|TRBJ2-2|13|NA|TRBV18
CASSPDGTGELFF
TGTGCCAGCTCACCTGACGGGACCGGGGAGCTGTTTTTT
>few|TRBJ1-6|15|NA|TRBV3-1
CASSQRIRSNSPLHF
TGTGCCAGCAGCCAACGGATACGCAGCAATTCACCCCTCCACTTT
>few|TRBJ1-2|13|NA|TRBV5-1
CASSRGSYYGYTF
TGCGCCAGCAGCAGGGGGTCCTACTATGGCTACACCTTC
>few|TRBJ2-7|14|NA|TRBV5-1
CASSAGTAIREQYF
TGCGCCAGCAGCGCCGGGACGGCGATCCGCGAGCAGTACTTC
>few|TRBJ2-1|13|NA|TRBV12-3/TRBV12-4
CASSFRPRDEQFF
TGTGCCAGCAGTTTCAGACCTCGGGATGAGCAGTTCTTC
>NA|TRBJ2-3|15|TRBD2|TRBV28
CASNMGGKRTDTQYF
TGTGCCAGCAACATGGGGGGGAAACGCACAGATACGCAGTATTTT
>few|TRBJ2-7|15|TRBD2|TRBV4-3
CASSQASGSSNEQYF
TGCGCCAGCAGCCAAGCTAGCGGGAGTAGTAACGAGCAGTACTTC
>few|TRBJ1-2|14|TRBD1|TRBV20-1
CSARSSTGDYGYTF
TGCAGTGCTAGATCCTCGACAGGGGACTATGGCTACACCTTC
>few|TRBJ1-6|14|NA|TRBV27
CASSPTRANSPLHF
TGTGCCAGCAGTCCCACTAGGGCTAATTCACCCCTCCACTTT
>many|TRBJ2-7|12|NA|TRBV12-3/TRBV12-4
CASGGNSYEQYF
TGTGCCAGCGGCGGGAACTCCTACGAGCAGTACTTC
>many|TRBJ2-3|16|NA|TRBV28
CASSSRGGDITDTQYF
TGTGCCAGCAGTTCCCGGGGAGGGGACATCACAGATACGCAGTATTTT
>NA|TRBJ2-1|14|TRBD2|TRBV20-1
CSAMGTSGGNEQFF
TGCAGTGCAATGGGGACTAGCGGTGGAAATGAGCAGTTCTTC
>few|TRBJ2-2|16|TRBD2|TRBV7-9
CASSPRLASNTGELFF
TGTGCCAGCAGCCCCCGACTAGCGTCGAACACCGGGGAGCTGTTTTTT
>many|TRBJ2-6|17|TRBD2|TRBV5-1
CASSEGLARSGANVLTF
TGCGCCAGCAGCGAGGGACTAGCCCGCTCTGGGGCCAACGTCCTGACTTTC
>NA|TRBJ1-2|13|NA|TRBV14
CASSQDDRAGYTF
TGTGCCAGCAGCCAGGACGATCGTGCTGGCTACACCTTC
>NA|TRBJ2-7|15|NA|TRBV7-8
CASSHHDIEAREQYF
TGTGCCAGCAGCCATCATGATATAGAGGCCCGGGAGCAGTACTTC
>NA|TRBJ1-2|15|NA|TRBV11-2
CASSLGPQVNYGYTF
TGTGCCAGCAGCTTGGGCCCACAGGTTAACTATGGCTACACCTTC
>NA|TRBJ2-7|13|NA|TRBV20-1
CSVRTQSSYEQYF
TGCAGTGTTCGGACGCAGAGCTCCTACGAGCAGTACTTC
>many|TRBJ2-7|15|TRBD2|TRBV4-3
CASSETSGASYEQYF
TGCGCCAGCAGCGAGACTAGCGGGGCCTCCTACGAGCAGTACTTC